This entry lists 13 T cell receptor beta chains sequenced from one sample in a study of PD-1 blockade in classical Hodgkin lymphoma. Brentuximab vedotin exposure varied, and every patient relapsed after autologous stem cell transplantation. The data were produced by immunoSEQ multiplex PCR, yet TCRdb's version contains in-frame clones alone and is incomplete. The repertoire holds about 97,000 clones, about 89% seen once, with about 6.4% in the top ten. The source material was peripheral blood mononuclear cells (PBMCs), sampled before the second cycle of nivolumab. The receptors derive from a human donor with classical Hodgkin lymphoma.

The rearrangement uses TRBV19 and TRBJ1-1, with D possibly being TRBD1 (6 bases). The CDR3 contains 14 residues. The V gene lost 8 bases and the J gene lost 2 bases, with 15 bases spanning the gap. CDR1 is LNHDA, CDR2 SQIVND, per germline (reference sequence). The CDR3 region is CASSLTGQNTEAFF. The CDR3 nucleotides read TGTGCCAGTTCCCTAACGGGACAAAACACTGAAGCTTTCTTT.

This clone was counted once. The chain employs TRBV7-9 and TRBJ1-2; D perhaps matches TRBD1 (6 bases). V lost 0 bases and J lost 2, with 7 bases in between. The CDR3 is made up of 14 amino acids. The germline V gene has CDR1 SEHNR and CDR2 FQNEAQ (reference sequence). As DNA, the CDR3 is TGTGCCAGCAGCTTAGCGGGGGCCAACTATGGCTACACCTTC. The encoded protein is CASSLAGANYGYTF.

V is TRBV7-6 and J is TRBJ1-1; unclear D gene. The CDR3 spans 16 residues. The V and J ends lost 2 bases and 0 bases respectively, with 13 bases between them. Germline CDR1 is SGHVS and CDR2 is FNYEAQ. The CDR3 here is CASSLYVGRLNTEAFF. The CDR3 coding sequence is TGTGCCAGCAGCTTATATGTCGGCAGGTTGAACACTGAAGCTTTCTTT.

This chain uses TRBV27 with TRBJ1-5; 12 bases align to TRBD1. The CDR3 loop spans 13 amino acids. Germline V gene lookup returns CDR1 MNHEY and CDR2 SMNVEV (reference sequence). V trimming: 10 bases; J trimming: 7 bases; junction bases outside the gene matches: 5. The CDR3 nucleotides read TGTGCCACCGGGACAGGGGGCTACCAGCCCCAGCATTTT. Residues: CATGTGGYQPQHF.

This clone has just one count. The chain combines TRBV20-1 with TRBJ1-1; D perhaps matches TRBD1 (6 bases). V lost 5 bases and J 11 bases, leaving 12 bases between the germline ends. Germline V gene lookup returns CDR1 DFQATT and CDR2 SNEGSKA (reference sequence). This CDR3 region has 10 residues. The CDR3 region has the DNA TGCAGTGCTTTAAACAGGGATGCTTTCTTT. It is translated as CSALNRDAFF.

This clone was counted only a few times. The V call is TRBV27, the J call TRBJ2-2; no firm D call. The germline V and J ends were trimmed by 5 bases and 6 bases, with 4 bases remaining between them. CDR1 is MNHEY, CDR2 SMNVEV, per germline (reference sequence). The CDR3 extends over 11 amino acids. This CDR3 reads CASSLAGELFF. The CDR3 DNA follows: TGTGCCAGCAGTCTGGCCGGGGAGCTGTTTTTT.

This clone was counted a single time. The chain joins TRBV11-2 to TRBJ1-1; the D is unclear. Trimming took off 10 bases at V and 1 base at J, with 13 bases between the two ends. CDR1 and CDR2 from the germline V gene are SGHAT and FQNNGV. The CDR3 has 13 amino acids. Written as DNA, the CDR3 is TGTGCCACCGAGAGAACGTCGAACACTGAAGCTTTCTTT. Translation gives CATERTSNTEAFF.

The chain links TRBV10-1 to TRBJ1-5; D may be TRBD1 (6 bases). Per germline, CDR1 WNHNN and CDR2 SYGVQD (reference sequence). The CDR3 length is 18 residues. Trimming took 8 bases from V and 2 from J, leaving 25 bases between them. The CDR3: CASVGLTGGRRCNQPQHF. In DNA form, the CDR3 reads TGCGCCAGCGTAGGCCTAACGGGGGGGCGCAGGTGCAATCAGCCCCAGCATTTT.

The chain is built from TRBV11-3 and TRBJ2-2; unclear D gene. The length of the CDR3 is 14 residues. V dropped 2 bases and J dropped 6 bases, with 10 bases sitting between them. Germline values: CDR1 SGHNT, CDR2 YENEEA. This CDR3 reads CASSLMGRAGELFF. The CDR3 DNA reads as TGTGCCAGCAGCTTAATGGGTCGCGCCGGGGAGCTGTTTTTT.

Concerning this clone itself: One junction end disagrees with the germline gene, perhaps due to a read error. The chain links TRBV7-8 to TRBJ2-2; 10 bases fit TRBD2. This CDR3 region has 16 residues. In germline, CDR1 is SGHVS, CDR2 FQNEAQ. The CDR3 coding sequence is TGTGCTAGCAGCGCGCTAGCGGGGGCAAACACCGGGGAGCTGTTTTTT. Translating it yields CASSALAGANTGELFF.

The chain uses TRBV7-2 and TRBJ2-5; 10 nucleotides align to TRBD2. V dropped 2 bases and J dropped 5; count of bases not matched to a gene: 5. CDR3 size: 15 residues. Germline CDR1 and CDR2: SGHTA and FQGNSA. In DNA, the CDR3 is TGTGCCAGCAGCTTAAAAGCGGGGGGGCCGGAGACCCAGTACTTC. The encoded protein is CASSLKAGGPETQYF.

The chain is built from TRBV21-1 and TRBJ1-5; the table's TRBD1 call for D was not verified on the DNA. TRBV21-1 is a documented pseudogene. The CDR3 runs 14 residues. CDR3 residues: CASSKRQGGQPQHF. CDR3 sequence (DNA): TGTGCCAGCAGCAAGAGACAGGGAGGTCAGCCCCAGCATTTT.

The chain links TRBV18 to TRBJ2-4, with D possibly TRBD1 on 6 matching bases. V lost 1 base to trimming and J lost 6 bases, with 13 bases between them. Germline lookup yields CDR1 KGHSH and CDR2 LQKENI. CDR3 length: 15 amino acids. The CDR3: CASSPLETGRNIQYF. The CDR3 DNA reads TGTGCCAGCTCACCACTGGAGACAGGTCGAAACATTCAGTACTTC.